Listed here are 20 T cell receptor beta chains from one sample, sequenced in a study of a mutant IDH1 vaccine in newly diagnosed glioma. This table comes from immunoSEQ multiplex PCR, and its TCRdb copy is limited to in-frame clones, with some not included. The table lists roughly 99,000 clones, about 90% of them singletons. Described time point: baseline, week 1 (first vaccination visit). Described treatment: pre-vaccination baseline after standard-of-care therapy. The material sequenced was PBMCs, taken from a glioma patient treated with radiotherapy, temozolomide or both. These receptors were obtained from a woman in her fifties or sixties with glioma.

V and J are TRBV18 and TRBJ2-5; possibly TRBD1 or TRBD2 for D (5 bases each). The V gene's germline CDR1 is KGHSH and CDR2 LQKENI. The V and J ends lost 3 bases and 3 bases respectively, with 8 bases between them. The CDR3 totals 13 residues. CDR3 in DNA: TGTGCCAGCTCACCGGGACCAGAAGAGACCCAGTACTTC. Amino acid sequence: CASSPGPEETQYF.

Turning to this clone: In the same sample, other DNA sequences code for this CDR3. The V gene is TRBV2, the J gene TRBJ1-5; no firm D call. Deletions cut 6 bases from V and 0 bases from J, with 6 bases between. This CDR3 has 13 amino acids. Germline V lookup: CDR1 SNHLY, CDR2 FYNNEI. This CDR3 reads CASRRDSNQPQHF. The CDR3 bases are TGTGCCAGCAGGAGGGATAGCAATCAGCCCCAGCATTTT.

The gene calls are TRBV2 and TRBJ2-7; 8 bases fit TRBD1. Trimming took 8 bases from V and 0 from J; bases not matched to a gene: 6. The CDR3 totals 14 residues. The germline CDR1 and CDR2 sequences are SNHLY and FYNNEI. For the CDR3, the DNA is TGTGCCAGCTCATGGACAGGGAGCTCCTACGAGCAGTACTTC. Its translation is CASSWTGSSYEQYF.

The chain recombines TRBV6-1 with TRBJ1-6; 8 bases line up with TRBD1. The CDR3 is made up of 15 amino acids. V lost 1 base and J lost 13; bases outside the gene matches: 9. Looked up from germline, CDR1 is MNHNS and CDR2 is SASEGT. The CDR3 nucleotides read TGTGCCAGCAGTGAAGGGACAGGGAGAACGTGGCCCCTCCACTTT. Protein product: CASSEGTGRTWPLHF.

This clone was recorded only once. The chain uses TRBV5-1 and TRBJ2-2; 7 bases are shared with TRBD2. Germline lookup yields CDR1 SGHRS and CDR2 YFSETQ. CDR3 length: 14 amino acids. The V segment lost 4 bases and the J segment 4 bases; nucleotides outside the gene matches: 4. Written as DNA, the CDR3 is TGCGCCAGCAGCAGGGAGGGGACCACCGGGGAGCTGTTTTTT. Encoded protein: CASSREGTTGELFF. The variable domain in full, completed from reference TRBV5-1 and TRBJ2-2, reads KAGVTQTPRYLIKTRGQQVTLSCSPISGHRSVSWYQQTPGQGLQFLFEYFSETQRNKGNFPGRFSGRQFSNSRSEMNVSTLELGDSALYLCASSREGTTGELFFGEGSRLTVL.

The chain is built from TRBV30 and TRBJ2-5; D uncertain. V lost 5 bases and J 7 bases, leaving 14 bases between the germline ends. The CDR3 has 12 amino acids. CDR1 and CDR2 (germline): GTSNPN, SVGIG (reference sequence). CDR3 protein: CAWAVSGGTQYF. The DNA of the CDR3 is TGTGCCTGGGCCGTCTCGGGCGGGACCCAGTACTTC.

This clone was detected only once. The V and J genes are TRBV7-9 and TRBJ2-5; TRBD2 aligns across 11 bases. The CDR3 loop spans 17 amino acids. Losses at the gene ends were 1 base for V and 5 bases for J; bases not matched to a gene: 9. Germline CDR1 SEHNR, CDR2 FQNEAQ (reference sequence). CDR3 nucleotide sequence: TGTGCCAGCAGCTTAGGTCGAACTAGCGGGGGCGGGGAGACCCAGTACTTC. Its translation: CASSLGRTSGGGETQYF.

The rearrangement links TRBV4-1 to TRBJ2-2; a weak D match, TRBD2 (6 bases). V was trimmed by 2 bases and J by 5 bases, leaving 21 bases between them. This CDR3 has 18 amino acids. Germline CDR1 and CDR2: MGHRA and YSYEKL. The CDR3 nucleotides read TGCGCCAGCAGCCAACTAACCCCTTTGGGACTTTTAACCGGGGAGCTGTTTTTT. Protein: CASSQLTPLGLLTGELFF.

This chain joins TRBV6-5 and TRBJ1-6; 8 nucleotides agree with TRBD1. Unmatched junction bases numbered 9, after V lost 4 bases and J lost 7 bases. Germline CDR1 MNHEY, CDR2 SVGAGI. The CDR3 runs to 16 residues. CDR3 DNA sequence: TGTGCCAGCAGTTCCCGTCGGACAGGGACAAATTCACCCCTCCACTTT. It is translated as CASSSRRTGTNSPLHF.

The J gene is TRBJ2-7, the V gene TRBV11-2; maybe TRBD1 (5 bases). Germline values: CDR1 SGHAT, CDR2 FQNNGV. This CDR3 contains 12 residues. Trimming stripped 5 bases from V and 4 bases from J, with 9 bases between. The CDR3 sequence: CASSPDRYEQYF. For the CDR3, the DNA is TGTGCCAGCAGCCCAGACAGATACGAGCAGTACTTC.

V and J are TRBV15 and TRBJ2-7; 11 bases match TRBD2. V dropped 5 bases and J dropped 3; count of bases not matched to a gene: 6. CDR1 is LNHNV, CDR2 YYDKDF, per germline (reference sequence). The length of the CDR3 is 15 residues. This CDR3 is CATSARLAGFYEQYF. CDR3 nucleotides: TGTGCCACCAGCGCAAGACTAGCGGGGTTCTACGAGCAGTACTTC.

The chain couples TRBV5-5 to TRBJ1-1, with 10 bases aligning to TRBD1. Germline values: CDR1 SGHKS, CDR2 YYEKEE (reference sequence). The CDR3 contains 17 residues. Losses at the gene ends were 4 bases for V and 2 bases for J; bases not matched to a gene: 11. The CDR3 nucleotides read TGTGCCAGCAGCGTCCCGCGCCGGGACAGGGGTAACACTGAAGCTTTCTTT. It translates to CASSVPRRDRGNTEAFF.

Points on this clone: This specimen includes other DNA sequences encoding the same CDR3. This rearrangement joins TRBV9 to TRBJ2-3; 7 bases map to TRBD1. The germline CDR1 and CDR2 sequences are SGDLS and YYNGEE. Unmatched junction bases numbered 3, after V lost 0 bases and J lost 5 bases. This CDR3 spans 14 amino acids. The CDR3: CASSVVSGGDTQYF. CDR3 nucleotide sequence: TGTGCCAGCAGCGTAGTTTCAGGGGGAGATACGCAGTATTTT.

V is TRBV9 and J is TRBJ2-1; D is unclear. This CDR3 comprises 16 residues. Trimming took off 4 bases at V and 2 bases at J, with 16 bases between the two ends. Germline V gene lookup returns CDR1 SGDLS and CDR2 YYNGEE. In nucleotides, the CDR3 is TGTGCCAGCAGCTTCCTCGACGGACGGACCTACAATGAGCAGTTCTTC. Amino acids: CASSFLDGRTYNEQFF.

This chain links TRBV28 with TRBJ2-7; 9 nucleotides line up with TRBD1. The ends lost 4 bases at V and 7 bases at J; junction bases unmatched: 11. The CDR3 has 15 residues. Germline loops: CDR1 MDHEN, CDR2 SYDVKM. The CDR3 sequence: CASSSDRQGVGEQYF. The DNA for the CDR3 is TGTGCCAGCAGTTCGGACCGACAGGGGGTAGGTGAGCAGTACTTC.

This clone came up once. V and J are TRBV28 and TRBJ1-2; possible D gene TRBD1, 6 bases. Per germline, CDR1 MDHEN and CDR2 SYDVKM. V was shortened by 5 bases and J by 3 bases, with 7 bases between the two germline ends. The CDR3 covers 12 residues. Here the CDR3 reads CASSTGYYGYTF. The CDR3 coding sequence is TGTGCCAGCAGTACAGGGTACTATGGCTACACCTTC.

The rearrangement uses TRBV9 and TRBJ2-1; 14 bases are shared with TRBD2. The CDR3 spans 19 residues. The germline CDR1 and CDR2 sequences are SGDLS and YYNGEE. J was trimmed by 0 bases and V by 3 bases; bases with no gene match: 8. The CDR3 bases are TGTGCCAGCAGCGCCCGCGGACTAGCGGGAGGCAGCTCCTACAATGAGCAGTTCTTC. This sequence encodes CASSARGLAGGSSYNEQFF.

Worth noting for this clone: This CDR3 fails to terminate in the conserved phenylalanine or tryptophan, so it likely reflects a read error. The chain links TRBV7-9 to TRBJ1-3; D gene unclear. Germline values: CDR1 SEHNR, CDR2 FQNEAQ (reference sequence). The CDR3 runs to 14 residues. Trimming removed 1 base at V and 6 bases at J, with 10 bases between. The CDR3 nucleotides read TGTGCCAGCAGCTTAGTCGGAGGGCAAAACACCATATATTCT. It yields the protein CASSLVGGQNTIYS.

This chain joins TRBV27 and TRBJ1-2; 10 nucleotides align to TRBD1. CDR1 and CDR2 from the germline V gene are MNHEY and SMNVEV (reference sequence). Germline trimming cut 2 bases from V and 8 bases from J; bases unmatched to any gene: 8. This CDR3 is built from 15 residues. CDR3 DNA sequence: TGTGCCAGCAGTTTACTAGGGACAGGGGAACGGGGCTACACCTTC. Its translation: CASSLLGTGERGYTF.

V gene TRBV21-1 combines with J gene TRBJ1-1. TRBV21-1 is a listed pseudogene. This CDR3 spans 17 amino acids. CDR3 residues: CASSKNEVWWGDTEAFF. Here the CDR3 DNA reads TGTGCCAGCAGCAAAAATGAAGTGTGGTGGGGGGACACTGAAGCTTTCTTT.